This T cell receptor (beta chain) was profiled in a study of blood T cell repertoires in COVID-19. Trimming cost V 2 bases and J 0 bases; bases outside gene matches: 11. This CDR3 has 18 residues. CDR1 is MNHEY, CDR2 SMNVEV, per germline (reference sequence). Authors' processing steps: Reference gene primer amplification yielded estimated nucleated cell counts. The assay was immunoSEQ multiplex PCR, and TCRdb's table has in-frame clones only and misses some. V and J calls and clone size are copied from that table; D and trimming were computed from the DNA. The data show roughly 400,000 clones, about nine tenths seen once. Individuals drawn from 24 US areas were about 18 to 95 years old. Participant-reported clinical history was the basis for cohort assignment.

The chain uses TRBV27 and TRBJ1-1, with 8 bases fitting TRBD1. Sequencing was done on a sample of PBMCs or T cells enriched from blood (not recorded which). The sequence derives from a man younger than 35 who had recovered from COVID-19. The CDR3 DNA sequence: TGTGCCAGCAGTTTAGGCCCGGGACAGGAGAGCATGAACACTGAAGCTTTCTTT. Protein: CASSLGPGQESMNTEAFF.